The clone carrying this TCR beta chain was picked up a small number of times. Its specificity is unknown. Profiling relied on immunoSEQ multiplex PCR, and the TCRdb table lists in-frame clones only, not all of them. This sample has over 65,000 clones, with about 86% found just once. This record comes from a study of OX40 agonist ivuxolimab in advanced cancers. As for the study in general: With ivuxolimab, an agonistic anti-OX40 (CD134) antibody, patients were treated.

Study-level points and caveats: The authors did not determine the antigen specificity of the expanded peripheral T cells.

This CDR3 comprises 13 residues. The germline gives CDR1 SGHNT, CDR2 YYREEE (reference sequence). Trimming took 5 bases from V and 11 from J, leaving 19 bases between them. This receptor was identified in an adult with an advanced solid tumor such as melanoma, head and neck, liver or kidney cancer. Sequences were derived from CD4+ or CD8+ T cells sorted from blood, sampled in a trial of the OX40 agonist ivuxolimab. The V and J genes are TRBV5-4 and TRBJ1-1, with D possibly matching TRBD1 (6 bases). The CDR3 bases are TGTGCCAGCAGTGTTGGGGGGCACTTTTCTGCTTTCTTT. Amino acid sequence: CASSVGGHFSAFF.